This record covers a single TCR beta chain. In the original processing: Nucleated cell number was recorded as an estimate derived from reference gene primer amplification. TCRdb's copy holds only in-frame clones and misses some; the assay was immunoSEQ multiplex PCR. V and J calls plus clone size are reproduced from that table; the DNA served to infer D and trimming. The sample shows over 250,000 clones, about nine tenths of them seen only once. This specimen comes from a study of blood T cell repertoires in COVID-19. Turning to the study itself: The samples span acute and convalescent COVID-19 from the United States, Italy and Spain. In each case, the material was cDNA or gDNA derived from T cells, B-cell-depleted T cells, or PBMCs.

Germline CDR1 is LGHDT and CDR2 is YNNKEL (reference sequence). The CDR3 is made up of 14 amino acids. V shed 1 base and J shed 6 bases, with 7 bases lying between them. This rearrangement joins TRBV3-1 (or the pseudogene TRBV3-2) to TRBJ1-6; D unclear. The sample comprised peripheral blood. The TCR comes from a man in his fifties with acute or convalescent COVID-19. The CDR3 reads CASSQGHSNSPLHF. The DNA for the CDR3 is TGTGCCAGCAGCCAAGGTCACAGTAATTCACCCCTCCACTTT.